This T cell receptor beta chain was sequenced for a study of shared T cell receptors in the human thymus (dated by TCRdb to about 2021). Study-level background: The study examined how self-reactive, shared T-cell receptor alpha chains are generated in the human thymus.

Libraries were constructed by the immunoSEQ multiplex PCR assay. Sourced from immuneACCESS, this table was stored by TCRdb with only in-frame sequences that have V and J called. A share of the clones is absent; for the studies checked, an unresolved V gene accounts for under half, and the remainder has no known explanation. This sample has just under 550,000 clones in its table, and about 84% of those were observed once. The top ten hold approximately 0.013% of the sample. Details on this clone: It has no known antigen specificity. No base quality values were provided; no much bigger clone lies one nucleotide off.

Between the V and J ends, shortened by 7 bases and 13 bases respectively, the junction contains 17 bases. The CDR3 starts with the cysteine, ends with the phenylalanine, and has 12 residues. Only CDR3 DNA is held: 36 bases, read in frame from base 1. CDR1 and CDR2 are drawn from the germline V gene: MDHEN, SYDVKM. This same sample was also part of a study on human thymus T cells. As the second paper documents: Donors were immunologically healthy infants undergoing open corrective cardiac surgery for congenital heart defects in Finland. The thymus tissue came from surgical resects taken out during corrective cardiac surgery. V and J gene segment usage appeared biased in both thymic and peripheral blood repertoires. The related research found that thymic TCR repertoires overlapped highly between unrelated individuals. TCR alpha and beta repertoires from under 10 infant thymus samples and four related peripheral blood samples were characterized in the study. Donor ages ranged from about 6 to 244 days, and the cohort comprised 5 to 7 male and two female infants. After being mechanically released from the tissue, thymocytes were kept at -70 degrees C in pellets of 10-30 million cells. A QIAsymphony instrument was used to extract genomic DNA from frozen cell pellets. TCRB and TCRAD loci were amplified from a standardized quantity of quality-controlled genomic DNA using the immunoSEQ multiplex PCR assay. The amplicons spanned the V(D)J region and were long enough to cover the CDR3 and allow V and J genes to be identified. Amplicon sequencing was performed on an Illumina platform through the commercial immunoSEQ service. Primer bias and sequencing errors were corrected using previously described methods, and TCRAD and TCRB definitions followed the IMGT database. immunoSEQ Analyzer 3.0 and VDJTools were used for repertoire analysis, which covered basic statistics, V/J segment usage, diversity estimates, rarefaction and pairwise overlap. Diversity was estimated using the Chao1, ChaoE, Efron-Thisted, Shannon and inverse Simpson indices, and was also estimated on datasets down-sampled to the size of the smallest sample. For repertoire overlap, CDR3 nucleotide sequence, V gene and J gene had to match strictly, and clustering was done by Jaccard-based multidimensional scaling. On average, about 800,000 unique TCRB clonotypes were obtained from thymus samples, compared with 70,000 to 100,000 from blood samples.

The chain links TRBV28 with TRBJ2-1, with the D gene call left open. This clonotype originated in a boy under two years old with a congenital heart defect. Donor details come from another sample of the same person, matched by shared clones. The sequenced sample consisted of thymocytes. The DNA sequence is given as TGTGCCAGCAATCCGGCAGGCGCCCCCCAGTTCTTC. It is translated as CASNPAGAPQFF.